This TCR beta chain was obtained from a study of breast tumors, draining lymph nodes, adjacent tissues. General study results and limits: Tumor repertoires ranked between lymph nodes and nontumor tissue in diversity, with V and J gene preferences. Most tumor T cells seemingly derive from lymph node, then expand in tumor.

In germline, CDR1 is SGHAT, CDR2 FQDESV (reference sequence). Trimming stripped 1 base from V and 2 bases from J, with 10 bases between. This CDR3 has 15 residues. Notes on this clonotype: The target antigen is unknown. This could be a read error, since a much larger clone is one nucleotide away.

TCRdb reprocessed the multiplex PCR reads with MiXCR, giving one entry per CDR3 protein. The sample has 200,000 to 300,000 distinct CDR3 sequences; 30% are singletons. The lymph nodes were axillary draining lymph nodes from breast cancer patients. The sequencing sample was made of axillary lymph node tissue. The receptor was isolated from a female donor with breast cancer. Some clones in this sample may be carry-over from other donors' samples. The chain is built from TRBV11-1 and TRBJ2-3; D gene uncertain. CDR3 in DNA: TGTGCCAGCAGCTTAGTGTTGGGGTACACAGATACGCAGTATTTT. It specifies CASSLVLGYTDTQYF.